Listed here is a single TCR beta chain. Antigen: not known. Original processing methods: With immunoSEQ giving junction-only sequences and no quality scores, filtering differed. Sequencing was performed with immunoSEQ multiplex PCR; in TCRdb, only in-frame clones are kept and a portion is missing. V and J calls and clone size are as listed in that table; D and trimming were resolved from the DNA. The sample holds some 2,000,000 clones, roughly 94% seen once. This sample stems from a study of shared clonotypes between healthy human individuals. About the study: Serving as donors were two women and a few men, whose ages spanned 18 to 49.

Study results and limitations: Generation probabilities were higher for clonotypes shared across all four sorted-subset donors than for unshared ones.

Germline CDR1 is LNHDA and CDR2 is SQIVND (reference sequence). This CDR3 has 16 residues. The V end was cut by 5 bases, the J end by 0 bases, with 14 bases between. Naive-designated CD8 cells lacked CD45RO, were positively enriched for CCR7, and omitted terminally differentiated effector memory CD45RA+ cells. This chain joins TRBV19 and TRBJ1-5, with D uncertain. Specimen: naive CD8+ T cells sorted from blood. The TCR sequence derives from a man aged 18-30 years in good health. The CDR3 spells CASSFPLIHSNQPQHF. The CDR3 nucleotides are TGTGCCAGTAGTTTCCCCCTCATACATAGCAATCAGCCCCAGCATTTT. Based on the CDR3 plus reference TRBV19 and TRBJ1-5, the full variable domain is DGGITQSPKYLFRKEGQNVTLSCEQNLNHDAMYWYRQDPGQGLRLIYYSQIVNDFQKGDIAEGYSVSREKKESFPLTVTSAQKNPTAFYLCASSFPLIHSNQPQHFGDGTRLSIL.